What follows are 13 T cell receptor beta chains derived from one specimen sequenced in a study of T cells after yellow fever vaccination. Each CDR3 protein gets one entry after TCRdb re-called the 5' RACE reads with MiXCR. The sample contains fewer than 350,000 distinct CDR3 sequences, 7.5% to 9% of which appear only once. The sample in question was PBMCs, obtained on the day of the first yellow fever vaccination. Receptors originate from a man younger than 30 who received the YFV17D yellow fever vaccine.

This clonotype was detected ten times or more. This rearrangement joins TRBV7-2 to TRBJ1-5; the D is unclear. The CDR3 extends over 16 amino acids. CDR1 and CDR2 (germline): SGHTA, FQGNSA. V lost 1 base and J 0 bases, leaving 10 bases between the germline ends. The CDR3 DNA reads as TGTGCCAGCAGCTTAGAAGGGCCCTATAGCAATCAGCCCCAGCATTTT. This codes for CASSLEGPYSNQPQHF. The full variable domain, completed using reference TRBV7-2 and TRBJ1-5, is GAGVSQSPSNKVTEKGKDVELRCDPISGHTALYWYRQSLGQGLEFLIYFQGNSAPDKSGLPSDRFSAERTGGSVSTLTIQRTQQEDSAVYLCASSLEGPYSNQPQHFGDGTRLSIL.

CDR3 nucleotide sequence: TGTGCCAGCAGCATATGGACTAGCGGATACACAGATACGCAGTATTTT. Translating gives CASSIWTSGYTDTQYF. The V and J genes are TRBV5-8 and TRBJ2-3; 10 nucleotides line up with TRBD2. This CDR3 is built from 16 residues. V gave up 4 bases and J gave up 2 bases; unmatched junction bases: 7. CDR1 and CDR2 from the germline V gene are SGHTS and YDEGEE.

This clonotype appeared many times. V usage is TRBV7-2 and J usage is TRBJ1-6, with unresolved D. The CDR3 spans 14 residues. CDR1 SGHTA and CDR2 FQGNSA come from the germline V gene. The V end lost 1 base, the J end lost 6 bases, and 7 bases lay between the germline ends. The CDR3 region has the DNA TGTGCCAGCAGCTTAGGAACAATTAATTCACCCCTCCACTTT. Amino acid sequence: CASSLGTINSPLHF.

The chain links TRBV7-9 to TRBJ1-2; unclear D gene. This CDR3 contains 15 residues. Trimming left V 5 bases short and J 4 bases short, with 17 bases between. CDR1 SEHNR and CDR2 FQNEAQ come from the germline V gene (reference sequence). As DNA, the CDR3 is TGTGCCAGCAGCATCCCCCCAGATTTCCTCTATGGCTACACCTTC. It specifies CASSIPPDFLYGYTF.

The gene calls are TRBV5-1 and TRBJ2-1; no clear D. The CDR3 consists of 12 residues. Trimming stripped 3 bases from V and 6 bases from J, with 7 bases between. Germline values: CDR1 SGHRS, CDR2 YFSETQ. The CDR3 sequence is CASSSTLNEQFF. CDR3 coding DNA: TGCGCCAGCAGCTCGACACTCAATGAGCAGTTCTTC.

In this sample, this clonotype turned up many times. The rearrangement uses TRBV5-1 and TRBJ1-2; no clear D gene. This CDR3 region has 15 residues. Deletions cut 3 bases from V and 3 bases from J, with 15 bases between. Germline CDR1 SGHRS, CDR2 YFSETQ. The CDR3 here is CASSSETGGYYGYTF. DNA of the CDR3: TGCGCCAGCAGCTCCGAGACGGGTGGATACTATGGCTACACCTTC.

This clonotype was recorded at least ten times. The rearrangement joins TRBV9 to TRBJ2-1; D is undetermined. This CDR3 spans 14 amino acids. The V end lost 0 bases, the J end lost 5 bases, and 9 bases lay between the germline ends. Germline CDR1 SGDLS, CDR2 YYNGEE. The CDR3 coding sequence is TGTGCCAGCAGCGTAGCTGGATGGGACAATGAGCAGTTCTTC. This sequence encodes CASSVAGWDNEQFF.

The chain links TRBV20-1 to TRBJ2-1; 10 bases map to TRBD2. Germline V lookup: CDR1 DFQATT, CDR2 SNEGSKA (reference sequence). The CDR3 sequence is 18 residues long. V shed 5 bases, J shed 0 bases, and the junction held 13 bases outside the gene matches. This CDR3 is CSAHYPLLAGSSYNEQFF. The CDR3 DNA follows: TGCAGTGCTCATTACCCCCTACTAGCGGGGAGCTCCTACAATGAGCAGTTCTTC.

This sequence joins TRBV2 and TRBJ1-2; the D is unclear. The CDR3 sequence is 12 residues long. Trimming pared 8 bases from V and 8 bases from J, leaving 15 bases between. The germline V gene encodes CDR1 SNHLY and CDR2 FYNNEI. The CDR3 nucleotides read TGTGCCAGCGGATGGACTTTGGGGGGCTACACCTTC. This gives the protein CASGWTLGGYTF.

V usage is TRBV6-2 or TRBV6-3 and J usage is TRBJ1-1, with unresolved D. Germline CDR1 is MNHEY and CDR2 is SVGEGT. V was clipped by 4 bases and J by 1 base, with 7 bases between them. The CDR3 spans 13 residues. CDR3 sequence: CASSFVRNTEAFF. The CDR3 DNA sequence: TGTGCCAGCAGTTTCGTCCGGAACACTGAAGCTTTCTTT.

This chain links TRBV15 with TRBJ1-5, with D hard to call. The CDR3 contains 15 residues. CDR1 LNHNV and CDR2 YYDKDF come from the germline V gene (reference sequence). The V gene lost 3 bases and the J gene lost 7 bases, with 16 bases spanning the gap. The DNA for the CDR3 is TGTGCCACCAGCAGTGGATCTACTAGGAGGCAGCCCCAGCATTTT. Its protein is CATSSGSTRRQPQHF. The full variable domain, completed using reference TRBV15 and TRBJ1-5, is DAMVIQNPRYQVTQFGKPVTLSCSQTLNHNVMYWYQQKSSQAPKLLFHYYDKDFNNEADTPDNFQSRRPNTSFCFLDIRSPGLGDTAMYLCATSSGSTRRQPQHFGDGTRLSIL.

The table lists this clonotype with a few counts. The chain recombines TRBV5-1 with TRBJ1-5; no clear D. The CDR3 is made up of 13 amino acids. Germline V gives CDR1 SGHRS, CDR2 YFSETQ. Trimming took 0 bases from V and 9 from J, leaving 10 bases between them. CDR3 protein: CASSLDILGPQHF. CDR3 DNA: TGCGCCAGCAGCTTGGACATCCTTGGGCCCCAGCATTTT.

Turning to this clonotype: One end of the junction does not line up with germline, which may come from a read error. V usage is TRBV12-3 or TRBV12-4 and J usage is TRBJ2-1; TRBD2 matches at 11 bases. The CDR3 length is 18 residues. Written as DNA, the CDR3 is TGTGCCCGCAGTTTTAGGCTAGCGGGGGGTCACTCCTACAATGAGCAGCTCTTC. It translates to CARSFRLAGGHSYNEQLF.